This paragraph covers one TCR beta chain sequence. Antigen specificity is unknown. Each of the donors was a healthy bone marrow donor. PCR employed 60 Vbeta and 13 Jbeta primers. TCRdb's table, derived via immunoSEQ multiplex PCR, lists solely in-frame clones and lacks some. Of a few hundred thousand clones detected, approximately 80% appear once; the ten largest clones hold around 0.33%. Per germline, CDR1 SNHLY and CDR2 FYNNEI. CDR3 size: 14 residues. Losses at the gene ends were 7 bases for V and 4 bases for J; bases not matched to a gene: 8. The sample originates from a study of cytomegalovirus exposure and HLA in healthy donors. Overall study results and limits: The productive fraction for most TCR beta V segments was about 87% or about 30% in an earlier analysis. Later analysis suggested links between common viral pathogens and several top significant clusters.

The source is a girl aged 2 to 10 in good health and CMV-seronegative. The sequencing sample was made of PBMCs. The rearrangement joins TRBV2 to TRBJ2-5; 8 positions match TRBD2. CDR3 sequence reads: CASIISGRGETQYF. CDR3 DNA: TGTGCCAGCATAATTTCCGGGAGGGGAGAGACCCAGTACTTC. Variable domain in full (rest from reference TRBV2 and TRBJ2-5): EPEVTQTPSHQVTQMGQEVILRCVPISNHLYFYWYRQILGQKVEFLVSFYNNEISEKSEIFDDQFSVERPDGSNFTLKIRSTKLEDSAMYFCASIISGRGETQYFGPGTRLLVL.